These T cell receptor beta chains were read from a single sample in a study of T cells in Graves' hyperthyroidism and ophthalmopathy. One entry per CDR3 protein results from TCRdb running MiXCR on the multiplex PCR reads. In the table there are approximately 600,000 distinct CDR3 sequences, approximately 15% of which are singletons. Sequencing was performed on blood. The receptors come from a woman between 18 and 30 years old with Graves' ophthalmopathy. Both conserved end residues are part of each CDR3. A D gene is named only where the DNA matches it firmly. Clone size is given for some rows only: seen once, a few or many times, or a class if the clone is expanded.

few	NA	TRBJ2-7	TRBV5-4	CASSLFSGPHYEQYF	TGTGCCAGCAGCTTGTTTTCGGGACCCCACTACGAGCAGTACTTC
NA	TRBD1	TRBJ1-1	TRBV20-1	CSAWGHRGRGTEAFF	TGCAGTGCTTGGGGACACAGGGGGAGAGGGACTGAAGCTTTCTTT
many	TRBD1	TRBJ1-4	TRBV6-1	CASSRARGYEKLFF	TGTGCCAGCAGCCGGGCCAGGGGGTATGAAAAACTGTTTTTT
NA	NA	TRBJ2-1	TRBV14	CASSQRWGGADEQFF	TGTGCCAGCAGCCAACGGTGGGGGGGGGCGGATGAGCAGTTCTTC
NA	NA	TRBJ2-4	TRBV6-1	CASRGGLDIQYF	TGTGCCAGCAGGGGGGGATTAGACATTCAGTACTTC
many	TRBD1	TRBJ1-1	TRBV19	CASSIGQGDTEAFF	TGTGCCAGTAGTATAGGACAGGGAGACACTGAAGCTTTCTTT
many	TRBD2	TRBJ2-1	TRBV5-1	CASSLVLAGDNEQFF	TGCGCCAGCAGCTTGGTACTAGCGGGAGACAATGAGCAGTTCTTC
few	NA	TRBJ2-7	TRBV12-3/TRBV12-4	CASSLSVAYEQYF	TGTGCCAGCAGTTTATCCGTTGCCTACGAGCAGTACTTC
few	TRBD2	TRBJ2-1	TRBV5-5	CASSFLAGGLLRSYNEQFF	TGTGCCAGCAGCTTTCTAGCGGGAGGCCTCCTACGCTCCTACAATGAGCAGTTCTTC
few	TRBD2	TRBJ2-1	TRBV20-1	CSARGGTSGRPREQFF	TGCAGTGCTAGGGGGGGTACTAGCGGGAGGCCGCGTGAGCAGTTCTTC
many	NA	TRBJ2-7	TRBV27	CASSLWPPIKRTNYEQYF	TGTGCCAGCAGTTTATGGCCGCCTATCAAACGGACAAATTACGAGCAGTACTTC
NA	TRBD1	TRBJ1-5	TRBV19	CARGQVMGQPQHF	TGTGCCAGAGGACAGGTGATGGGTCAGCCCCAGCATTTT
few	TRBD1	TRBJ2-4	TRBV7-2	CASSSSGQVVAKNIQYF	TGTGCCAGCAGCTCTTCCGGACAGGTGGTAGCCAAAAACATTCAGTACTTC
NA	NA	TRBJ1-2	TRBV25-1	CASSEAVSEEDYGYTF	TGTGCCAGCAGTGAAGCTGTTTCGGAGGAAGACTATGGCTACACCTTC
many	TRBD2	TRBJ2-1	TRBV2	CASGQREDSNEQFF	TGTGCCAGCGGCCAGCGGGAGGATAGTAATGAGCAGTTCTTC
once	NA	TRBJ2-3	TRBV7-9	CASKQGGGTQYF	TGTGCCAGCAAACAGGGGGGGGGTACGCAGTATTTT
many	TRBD2	TRBJ2-7	TRBV20-1	CSARILAGTADEQYF	TGCAGTGCTCGAATACTAGCGGGAACGGCTGACGAGCAGTACTTC
NA	NA	TRBJ2-7	TRBV28	CASSSGAAGQTYEQYF	TGTGCCAGCAGTTCTGGCGCGGCAGGGCAGACCTACGAGCAGTACTTC
NA	NA	TRBJ2-7	TRBV29-1	CSVTGSGRVSYEQYF	TGCAGCGTTACCGGGTCGGGCAGGGTGAGCTACGAGCAGTACTTC
few	NA	TRBJ1-2	TRBV5-6	CAGKIWNYGYTF	TGTGCCGGGAAGATTTGGAACTATGGCTACACCTTC
few	TRBD1	TRBJ1-1	TRBV4-1	CASSQVGRGRMNTEAFF	TGCGCCAGCAGCCAAGTCGGCAGGGGGCGCATGAACACTGAAGCTTTCTTT
many	TRBD2	TRBJ2-7	TRBV20-1	CSAEIAGGYEQYF	TGCAGTGCTGAAATAGCGGGAGGCTACGAGCAGTACTTC
many	TRBD1	TRBJ2-1	TRBV2	CASSGGLGQGGDEQFF	TGTGCCAGCAGTGGAGGGCTGGGACAGGGGGGCGATGAGCAGTTCTTC
NA	TRBD1	TRBJ2-3	TRBV6-2/TRBV6-3	CASRLTGARYTQYF	TGTGCCAGCAGGCTCACAGGGGCACGTTATACGCAGTATTTT
many	TRBD2	TRBJ2-7	TRBV11-2	CASSLWTSGSSEQYF	TGTGCCAGCAGCTTATGGACTAGCGGGTCGTCCGAGCAGTACTTC
few	NA	TRBJ1-5	TRBV7-8	CASSFSAGRLSNQPQHF	TGTGCCAGCAGCTTCAGTGCAGGGAGGTTGAGCAATCAGCCCCAGCATTTT